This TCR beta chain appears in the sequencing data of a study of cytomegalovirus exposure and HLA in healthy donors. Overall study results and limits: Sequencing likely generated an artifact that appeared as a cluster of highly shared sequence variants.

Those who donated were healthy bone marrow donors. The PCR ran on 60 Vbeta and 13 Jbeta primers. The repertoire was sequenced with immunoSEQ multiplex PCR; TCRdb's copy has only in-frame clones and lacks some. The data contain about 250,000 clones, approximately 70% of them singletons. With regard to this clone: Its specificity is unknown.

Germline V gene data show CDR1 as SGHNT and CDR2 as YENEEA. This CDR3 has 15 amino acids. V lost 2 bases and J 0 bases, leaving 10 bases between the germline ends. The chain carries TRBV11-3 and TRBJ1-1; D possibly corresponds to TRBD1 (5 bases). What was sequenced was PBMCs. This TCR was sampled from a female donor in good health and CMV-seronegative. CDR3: CASSLMRGVNTEAFF. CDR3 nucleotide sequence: TGTGCCAGCAGCTTAATGCGGGGGGTGAACACTGAAGCTTTCTTT.